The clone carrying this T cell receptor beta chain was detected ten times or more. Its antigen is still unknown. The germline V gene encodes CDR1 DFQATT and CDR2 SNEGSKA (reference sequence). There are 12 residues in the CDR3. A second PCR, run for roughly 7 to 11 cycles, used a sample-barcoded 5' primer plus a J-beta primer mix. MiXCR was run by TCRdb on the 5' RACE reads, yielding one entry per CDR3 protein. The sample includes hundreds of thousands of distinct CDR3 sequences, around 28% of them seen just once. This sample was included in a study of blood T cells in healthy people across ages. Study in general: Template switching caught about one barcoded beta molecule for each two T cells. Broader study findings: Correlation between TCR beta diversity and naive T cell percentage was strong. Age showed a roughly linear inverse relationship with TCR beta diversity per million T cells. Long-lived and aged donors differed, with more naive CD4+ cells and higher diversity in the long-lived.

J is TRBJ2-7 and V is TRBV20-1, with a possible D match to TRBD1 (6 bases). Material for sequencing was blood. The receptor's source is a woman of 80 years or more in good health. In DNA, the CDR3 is TGCAGGCCTAACAGGGACGGGTACCAGCAGTACTTC. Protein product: CRPNRDGYQQYF.